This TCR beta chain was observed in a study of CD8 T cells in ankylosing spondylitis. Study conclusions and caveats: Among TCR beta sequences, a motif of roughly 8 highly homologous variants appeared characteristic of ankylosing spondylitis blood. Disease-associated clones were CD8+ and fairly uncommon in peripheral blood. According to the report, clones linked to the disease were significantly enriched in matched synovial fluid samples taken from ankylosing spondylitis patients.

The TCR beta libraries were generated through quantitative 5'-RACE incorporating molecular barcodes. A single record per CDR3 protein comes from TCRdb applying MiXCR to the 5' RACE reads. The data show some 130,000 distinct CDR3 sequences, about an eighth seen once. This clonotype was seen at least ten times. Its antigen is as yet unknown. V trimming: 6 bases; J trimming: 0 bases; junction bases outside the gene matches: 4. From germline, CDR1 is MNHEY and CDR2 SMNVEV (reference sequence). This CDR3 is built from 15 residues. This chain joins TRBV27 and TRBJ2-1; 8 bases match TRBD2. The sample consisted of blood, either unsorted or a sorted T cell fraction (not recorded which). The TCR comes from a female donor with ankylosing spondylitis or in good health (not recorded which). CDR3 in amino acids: CASRSGTSSYNEQFF. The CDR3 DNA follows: TGTGCCAGCAGATCCGGGACTAGCTCCTACAATGAGCAGTTCTTC.